The present T cell receptor (beta chain) was sequenced within a study of T-cell reconstitution after alpha-beta-depleted transplantation in children. Overall study findings and caveats: In some patients, recipient T cells and intrathymic progenitors surviving conditioning explained high day-60 diversity. At one year after transplant, newly produced T cells mostly accounted for T-cell counts and diversity. Reportedly, alpha-beta T cells present about two months post-transplant originated from several hundred expanded clones of graft origin.

Unique molecular identifiers were incorporated during preparation of the TCRbeta library. TCRdb processed the PCR reads anew with MiXCR; each CDR3 protein has one entry. The sample shows about 160,000 distinct CDR3 sequences, around 10% of them seen only once. This clonotype was counted ten times or more. Its target is unknown. Trimming pared 1 base from V and 1 base from J, leaving 13 bases between. The CDR3 has 16 residues. Germline V gene data show CDR1 as MGHRA and CDR2 as YSYEKL. The TCR sequence derives from a boy younger than 10 with acute myeloid leukemia, due to receive a stem cell transplant. The source material was PBMCs, sampled before TCRalphabeta/CD19-depleted stem cell transplant. The chain combines TRBV4-1 with TRBJ1-1, with no clear D. CDR3 sequence (DNA): TGCGCCAGCAGCCAAGCCTTAGGGAATAGGAACACTGAAGCTTTCTTT. It translates to CASSQALGNRNTEAFF.